In its sample, the clone carrying this T cell receptor beta chain was seen many times. Antigen specificity is unknown. The CDR3 is 16 residues long. Germline CDR1 reads SGHRS; CDR2 reads YFSETQ. Trimming took 4 bases from V and 3 from J; bases not matched to a gene: 10. The data belong to a study of CD8 T cells in ankylosing spondylitis. Study-level points and caveats: Earlier reports found some motif variants in synovial fluid and blood in reactive arthritis. What appeared characteristic of ankylosing spondylitis blood was a TCR beta motif of several highly homologous variants.

The TCR beta libraries were generated through quantitative 5'-RACE incorporating molecular barcodes. TCRdb re-derived calls from the 5' RACE reads in MiXCR, one entry per CDR3 protein. The sample consists of about 130,000 distinct CDR3 sequences, around 13% of them appearing once. J is TRBJ2-1 and V is TRBV5-1; TRBD2 aligns across 7 bases. Source material: blood, either unsorted or a sorted T cell fraction (not recorded which). This sequence was found in a female donor with ankylosing spondylitis or in good health (not recorded which). CDR3 sequence: CASSPMGGGHYNEQFF. CDR3 DNA sequence: TGCGCCAGCAGCCCTATGGGCGGGGGTCACTACAATGAGCAGTTCTTC.